This entry lists 22 T cell receptor beta chains sequenced from one sample in a study of T cell responses to AZD1222 COVID-19 vaccine. Clones were sequenced by immunoSEQ multiplex PCR, and TCRdb holds only the in-frame ones, with some missing. The data hold approximately 100,000 clones, with about nine tenths observed a single time. The sequences come from peripheral blood, collected on day 0 of AZD1222 vaccination. The source is an adult in good health.

The chain links TRBV15 to TRBJ2-7; D is perhaps TRBD1 or TRBD2 (6 bases each). The CDR3 spans 15 residues. The germline V gene has CDR1 LNHNV and CDR2 YYDKDF (reference sequence). V lost 0 bases and J lost 4, with 13 bases in between. CDR3 loop: CATSRDLQGRYEQYF. The CDR3 nucleotides are TGTGCCACCAGCAGAGATCTGCAGGGGAGGTACGAGCAGTACTTC.

This clone showed up just a few times. The CDR3 DNA reads TGTGCCTGGACAGACGGACTCTTTAATTCACCCCTCCACTTT. The encoded protein is CAWTDGLFNSPLHF. J is TRBJ1-6 and V is TRBV30; D uncertain. This CDR3 has 14 amino acids. Germline V gene data show CDR1 as GTSNPN and CDR2 as SVGIG (reference sequence). Trimming shortened V by 4 bases and J by 6 bases, and 13 bases separated the two germline ends.

This CDR3 is CASGLRLESYEQYF. The DNA of the CDR3 is TGTGCTAGTGGTTTAAGGCTAGAGAGCTACGAGCAGTACTTC. The chain recombines TRBV12-5 with TRBJ2-7; D remains unclear. This CDR3 contains 14 residues. Trimming took off 3 bases at V and 3 bases at J, with 12 bases between the two ends. Germline CDR1 and CDR2: LGHNT and FRNRAP. Full variable domain (missing parts from reference TRBV12-5 and TRBJ2-7): DARVTQTPRHKVTEMGQEVTMRCQPILGHNTVFWYRQTMMQGLELLAYFRNRAPLDDSGMPKDRFSAEMPDATLATLKIQPSEPRDSAVYFCASGLRLESYEQYFGPGTRLTVT.

A word on this clone: This sample includes further DNA sequences coding for the same CDR3. The gene calls are TRBV4-2 and TRBJ1-5; D remains ambiguous. In germline, CDR1 is LGHNA, CDR2 YNFKEQ. Trimming left V 0 bases short and J 1 base short, with 7 bases between. CDR3 length equals 15 residues. The CDR3, as DNA: TGTGCCAGCAGCCAAGACAGGTTAAGCAATCAGCCCCAGCATTTT. Its translation is CASSQDRLSNQPQHF.

The chain carries TRBV5-4 and TRBJ2-3; TRBD2 matches 11 bases. Losses at the gene ends were 4 bases for V and 4 bases for J; bases not matched to a gene: 14. Germline V CDR1 and CDR2: SGHNT, YYREEE (reference sequence). The CDR3 contains 18 residues. CDR3 residues: CASSALAGAPPNPDTQYF. CDR3 nucleotides: TGTGCCAGCAGCGCACTAGCGGGAGCCCCACCCAACCCAGATACGCAGTATTTT.

The rearrangement links TRBV3-1 (or the pseudogene TRBV3-2) to TRBJ1-6; D may be TRBD1 (6 bases). In germline, CDR1 is LGHDT, CDR2 YNNKEL (reference sequence). The CDR3 spans 15 residues. With 4 bases removed from V and 9 bases from J, the gap between germline ends came to 16 bases. CDR3 sequence reads: CASSPRTAWGSPLHF. The DNA for the CDR3 is TGTGCCAGCAGCCCTAGGACAGCCTGGGGTTCACCCCTCCACTTT.

This rearrangement joins TRBV29-1 to TRBJ1-6; 7 bases are shared with TRBD1. This CDR3 comprises 14 residues. Per germline, CDR1 SQVTM and CDR2 ANQGSEA. V was pared by 6 bases and J by 7 bases, with 9 bases of the junction left unmatched. In nucleotides, the CDR3 is TGCAGCGTCCGACAGGGTCGTTTAAATTCACCCCTCCACTTT. This encodes CSVRQGRLNSPLHF. The full variable domain, with the rest looked up from reference TRBV29-1 and TRBJ1-6, is SAVISQKPSRDICQRGTSLTIQCQVDSQVTMMFWYRQQPGQSLTLIATANQGSEATYESGFVIDKFPISRPNLTFSTLTVSNMSPEDSSIYLCSVRQGRLNSPLHFGNGTRLTVT.

In its sample, this clone was seen a few times. The chain joins TRBV11-2 to TRBJ1-2, with D possibly matching TRBD1 (5 bases). There are 12 residues in the CDR3. Germline V CDR1 and CDR2: SGHAT, FQNNGV. Trimming removed 5 bases at V and 5 bases at J, with 9 bases between. CDR3 sequence (DNA): TGTGCCAGCAGCCCTGGGGGATATGGCTACACCTTC. The encoded protein is CASSPGGYGYTF. The complete variable domain, with remaining parts taken from reference TRBV11-2 and TRBJ1-2, reads EAGVAQSPRYKIIEKRQSVAFWCNPISGHATLYWYQQILGQGPKLLIQFQNNGVVDDSQLPKDRFSAERLKGVDSTLKIQPAKLEDSAVYLCASSPGGYGYTFGSGTRLTVV.

This clone was seen a few times. The rearrangement links TRBV7-2 to TRBJ1-1, with TRBD1 identical over 7 bases. Germline CDR1 SGHTA, CDR2 FQGNSA. With 6 bases clipped from V and 0 bases from J, the junction kept 10 bases outside the gene matches. This CDR3 has 16 residues. CDR3: CASSSQWTGLNTEAFF. CDR3 bases: TGTGCCAGCAGTTCACAGTGGACAGGCTTGAACACTGAAGCTTTCTTT.

The V gene is TRBV27, the J gene TRBJ2-1; D not certain. V was shortened by 2 bases and J by 4 bases, with 6 bases between the two germline ends. Germline V gives CDR1 MNHEY, CDR2 SMNVEV (reference sequence). CDR3 size: 13 residues. CDR3 protein: CASSLKGYNEQFF. Here the CDR3 DNA reads TGTGCCAGCAGTTTAAAGGGATACAATGAGCAGTTCTTC.

This chain uses TRBV2 with TRBJ1-6; D remains ambiguous. CDR1 and CDR2 (germline): SNHLY, FYNNEI. Trimming shortened V by 6 bases and J by 7 bases, and 10 bases separated the two germline ends. The CDR3 covers 13 residues. The CDR3 is CASSPIGNSPLHF. The CDR3 nucleotides read TGTGCCAGCAGCCCAATCGGGAATTCACCCCTCCACTTT. Complete variable domain (other parts from reference TRBV2 and TRBJ1-6): EPEVTQTPSHQVTQMGQEVILRCVPISNHLYFYWYRQILGQKVEFLVSFYNNEISEKSEIFDDQFSVERPDGSNFTLKIRSTKLEDSAMYFCASSPIGNSPLHFGNGTRLTVT.

The chain has TRBV4-1 and TRBJ1-6; D not certain. Per the germline V gene, CDR1 is MGHRA and CDR2 is YSYEKL. There are 14 residues in the CDR3. Trimming took off 0 bases at V and 7 bases at J, with 7 bases between the two ends. The CDR3: CASSQENGNSPLHF. CDR3 in DNA: TGCGCCAGCAGCCAAGAAAATGGAAATTCACCCCTCCACTTT.

This chain joins TRBV20-1 and TRBJ2-2; D is unclear. The length of the CDR3 is 14 residues. V was pared by 3 bases and J by 0 bases, with 8 bases between. Germline CDR1 and CDR2: DFQATT and SNEGSKA (reference sequence). This chain's CDR3 is CSASGVANTGELFF. In DNA, the CDR3 is TGCAGTGCTAGTGGTGTAGCGAACACCGGGGAGCTGTTTTTT.

The chain is built from TRBV6-5 and TRBJ1-1; D ambiguous. Germline values: CDR1 MNHEY, CDR2 SVGAGI. The CDR3 is 16 amino acids. V was cut by 2 bases and J by 4 bases, with 17 bases left in between. The CDR3: CASSYASGRMGTEAFF. The CDR3 DNA reads TGTGCCAGCAGTTACGCCTCCGGGAGGATGGGCACTGAAGCTTTCTTT.

This clone came up many times. The V call is TRBV2, the J call TRBJ1-2, with no clear D. CDR1 and CDR2 from the germline V gene are SNHLY and FYNNEI. CDR3 length equals 10 residues. V was shortened by 7 bases and J by 4 bases, with 4 bases between the two germline ends. CDR3 amino acids: CASTSYGYTF. CDR3 in DNA: TGTGCCAGCACGTCCTATGGCTACACCTTC.

The chain recombines TRBV4-3 with TRBJ1-1; D not certain. With 4 bases removed from V and 5 bases from J, the gap between germline ends came to 11 bases. The CDR3 runs to 13 residues. Looked up from germline, CDR1 is LGHNA and CDR2 is YSLEER. CDR3 bases: TGCGCCAGCAGCCTTCGTCCCGGGACTGAAGCTTTCTTT. Translated, it gives CASSLRPGTEAFF.

This clone occurred a few times. V gene TRBV11-2 combines with J gene TRBJ1-2; D is ambiguous. The CDR3 is 13 residues long. The V end was cut by 1 base, the J end by 2 bases, with 5 bases between. The V gene's germline CDR1 is SGHAT and CDR2 FQNNGV. The chain's CDR3 is CASSLGLNYGYTF. The CDR3 bases are TGTGCCAGCAGCTTAGGGCTCAACTATGGCTACACCTTC.

In regard to this clone: Germline and junction disagree at one end, which may indicate a read error. The chain joins TRBV5-1 to TRBJ1-1, with a possible D match to TRBD1 (6 bases). Germline V CDR1 and CDR2: SGHRS, YFSETQ. The CDR3 length is 14 residues. CDR3 protein: CASSLEQGSTGAFF. CDR3 coding DNA: TGCGCCAGCAGCCTAGAACAGGGTAGCACTGGAGCTTTCTTT.

The chain combines TRBV27 with TRBJ1-2; 7 bases map to TRBD1. The CDR3 covers 15 residues. V lost 6 bases to trimming and J lost 4 bases; unmatched junction nucleotides: 11. CDR1 is MNHEY and CDR2 is SMNVEV in the germline V gene (reference sequence). The CDR3 region has the DNA TGTGCCAGCAGAGCTACAGGGGCGCAGGGCTATGGCTACACCTTC. Its protein is CASRATGAQGYGYTF.

The chain combines TRBV11-2 with TRBJ2-7; the D is unclear. The V gene's germline CDR1 is SGHAT and CDR2 FQNNGV. The V end lost 6 bases, the J end lost 0 bases, and 18 bases lay between the germline ends. This CDR3 has 16 amino acids. Here the CDR3 DNA reads TGTGCCAGCAGGTTGACATCCGGCGCGAGCTCCTACGAGCAGTACTTC. This gives the protein CASRLTSGASSYEQYF.

This clone came up once. V and J are TRBV7-9 and TRBJ2-3; the match to TRBD2 covers 8 bases. The CDR3 is made up of 16 amino acids. The germline V gene encodes CDR1 SEHNR and CDR2 FQNEAQ (reference sequence). J was trimmed by 4 bases and V by 5 bases; bases with no gene match: 11. CDR3 nucleotides: TGTGCCAGCAGCCCTCCAGCAGCGGGAGACCCAGATACGCAGTATTTT. Its protein product is CASSPPAAGDPDTQYF.

The CDR3 region is CASTQGGHTGELFF. The CDR3, as DNA: TGTGCCAGCACCCAGGGAGGACACACCGGGGAGCTGTTTTTT. This chain connects TRBV7-9 to TRBJ2-2; D may be TRBD2 (6 bases). V lost 7 bases to trimming and J lost 3 bases, with 12 bases between them. This CDR3 region has 14 residues. Germline V lookup: CDR1 SEHNR, CDR2 FQNEAQ (reference sequence).